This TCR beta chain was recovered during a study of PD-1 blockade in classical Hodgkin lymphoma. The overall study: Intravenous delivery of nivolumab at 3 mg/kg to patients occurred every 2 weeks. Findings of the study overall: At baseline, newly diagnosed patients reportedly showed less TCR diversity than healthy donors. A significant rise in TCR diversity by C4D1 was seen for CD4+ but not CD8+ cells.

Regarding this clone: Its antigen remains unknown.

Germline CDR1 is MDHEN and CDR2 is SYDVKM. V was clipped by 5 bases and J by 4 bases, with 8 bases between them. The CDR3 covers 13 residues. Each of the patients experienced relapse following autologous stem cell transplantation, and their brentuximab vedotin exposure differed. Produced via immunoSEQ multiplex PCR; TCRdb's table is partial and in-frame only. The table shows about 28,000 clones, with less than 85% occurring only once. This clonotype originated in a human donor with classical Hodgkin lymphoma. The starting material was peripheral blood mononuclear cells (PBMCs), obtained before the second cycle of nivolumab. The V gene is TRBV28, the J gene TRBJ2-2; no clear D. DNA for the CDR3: TGTGCCAGCAGTCCTCCCTCCACCGGGGAGCTGTTTTTT. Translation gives CASSPPSTGELFF.